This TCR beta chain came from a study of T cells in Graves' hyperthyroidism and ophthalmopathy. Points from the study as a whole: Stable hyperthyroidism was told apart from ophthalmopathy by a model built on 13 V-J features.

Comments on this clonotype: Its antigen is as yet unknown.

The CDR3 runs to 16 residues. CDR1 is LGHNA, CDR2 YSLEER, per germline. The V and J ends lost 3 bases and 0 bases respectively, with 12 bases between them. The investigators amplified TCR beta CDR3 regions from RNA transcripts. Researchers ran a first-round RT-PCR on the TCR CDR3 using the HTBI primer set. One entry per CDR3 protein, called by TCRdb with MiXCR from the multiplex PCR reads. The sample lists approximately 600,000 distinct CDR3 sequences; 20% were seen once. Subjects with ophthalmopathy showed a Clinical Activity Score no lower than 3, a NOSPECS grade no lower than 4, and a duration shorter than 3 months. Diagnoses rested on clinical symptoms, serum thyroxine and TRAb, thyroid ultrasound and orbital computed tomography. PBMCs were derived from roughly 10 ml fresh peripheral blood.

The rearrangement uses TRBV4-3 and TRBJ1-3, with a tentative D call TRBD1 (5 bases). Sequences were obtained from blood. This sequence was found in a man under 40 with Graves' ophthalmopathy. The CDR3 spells CASSQGVTDSGNTIYF. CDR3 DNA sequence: TGCGCCAGCAGCCAGGGGGTGACGGACTCTGGAAACACCATATATTTT.